The rows below give T cell receptor beta chains drawn from one sample of a study of post-analysis software for immune sequencing data. TCRdb processed the PCR reads anew with MiXCR; each CDR3 protein has one entry. The repertoire holds roughly 800,000 distinct CDR3 sequences, with roughly half as singletons. The specimen sequenced was blood. These receptors came from a girl aged 10 to 17 with multiple sclerosis. The CDR3 runs from the conserved cysteine through the conserved F or W. D genes are given only for firm matches.

v_gene: TRBV20-1
j_gene: TRBJ2-1
len: 16
d_gene: TRBD2
CDR3aa: CSAIPVTSGRRNEQFF

v_gene: TRBV20-1
j_gene: TRBJ2-1
len: 16
d_gene: TRBD2
CDR3aa: CSAIESAAGGGDEQFF

v_gene: TRBV20-1
j_gene: TRBJ2-3
len: 22
d_gene: TRBD2
CDR3aa: CSARGTSGSAITKAVGTDTQYF

v_gene: TRBV4-1
j_gene: TRBJ2-7
len: 17
d_gene: TRBD2
CDR3aa: CASSQDPGRANFYEQYF

v_gene: TRBV7-9
j_gene: TRBJ2-7
len: 12
d_gene: TRBD2
CDR3aa: CASSRGDYEQYF

v_gene: TRBV20-1
j_gene: TRBJ2-1
len: 16
d_gene: .
CDR3aa: CSARFPPGSSYNEQFF

v_gene: TRBV10-2
j_gene: TRBJ2-7
len: 14
d_gene: .
CDR3aa: CASRDTEVTYEQYF

v_gene: TRBV5-1
j_gene: TRBJ1-6
len: 15
d_gene: .
CDR3aa: CASSLDGGSNSPLHF

v_gene: TRBV20-1
j_gene: TRBJ1-2
len: 15
d_gene: TRBD1
CDR3aa: CSARDWGGQGGSYTF

v_gene: TRBV7-3
j_gene: TRBJ2-7
len: 14
d_gene: .
CDR3aa: CASSLAGLAYEQYF